This is a list of T cell receptor beta chains from one sample in a study of beta chain features in type 1 diabetes. Sequencing used immunoSEQ multiplex PCR; TCRdb keeps in-frame clones, though not all of them. The sample carries 450,000 to 550,000 clones, roughly 30% recorded once. Sequences were obtained from naive CD4+ T cells from blood. Receptor source: a man in his late teens or twenties in good health. Both conserved end residues are part of each CDR3. D genes are given only for firm matches. Size tells how often a clone was seen (once, few, many) or the class of an expanded clone, and some rows leave it out.

v_gene	d_gene	abundance	j_gene	len	CDR3aa	CDR3nt
TRBV28	-	-	TRBJ2-3	13	CASIDETYLTQYF	TGTGCCAGCATTGACGAGACCTATCTTACGCAGTATTTT
TRBV27	TRBD2	few	TRBJ2-7	14	CASSGTSGSYEQYF	TGTGCCAGCAGCGGGACTAGCGGCTCCTACGAGCAGTACTTC
TRBV7-6	-	-	TRBJ2-7	15	CASSSRISGVAEQYF	TGTGCCAGCAGCTCCCGTATTTCAGGCGTCGCCGAGCAGTACTTC
TRBV7-9	-	few	TRBJ2-1	15	CASSLAGTVYNEQFF	TGTGCCAGCAGCTTAGCCGGGACCGTATACAATGAGCAGTTCTTC
TRBV4-2	TRBD1	few	TRBJ1-1	17	CASSQVVTQGVDTEAFF	TGTGCCAGCAGCCAAGTTGTTACACAGGGGGTGGACACTGAAGCTTTCTTT
TRBV13	-	few	TRBJ2-3	14	CAIRSGSNTDTQYF	TGTGCCATCCGTAGCGGTAGCAACACAGATACGCAGTATTTT
TRBV5-1	TRBD1	few	TRBJ2-1	13	CASSRGQNNEQFF	TGCGCCAGCAGCCGGGGACAGAACAATGAGCAGTTCTTC
TRBV5-1	-	few	TRBJ2-5	15	CASSLASSAQETQYF	TGCGCCAGCAGCTTGGCCTCTTCAGCACAAGAGACCCAGTACTTC
TRBV7-2	TRBD2	-	TRBJ2-5	15	CASSLGSSGEETQYF	TGTGCCAGCAGCTTAGGGTCTAGCGGTGAAGAGACCCAGTACTTC
TRBV4-3	TRBD1	-	TRBJ2-6	16	CASSPGGFTGANVLTF	TGCGCCAGCAGCCCAGGGGGCTTTACTGGGGCCAACGTCCTGACTTTC
TRBV5-4	-	few	TRBJ2-5	14	CASSLTSSRETQYF	TGTGCCAGCAGCTTGACTAGCAGTAGAGAGACCCAGTACTTC
TRBV30	-	few	TRBJ2-4	14	CAWRLGQGLHIQYF	TGTGCCTGGAGGCTAGGGCAGGGCCTACACATTCAGTACTTC
TRBV30	-	-	TRBJ1-2	13	CAWTVGSTYGYTF	TGTGCCTGGACCGTTGGAAGCACCTATGGCTACACCTTC
TRBV5-1	-	-	TRBJ2-3	16	CASSGASGLPTDTQYF	TGCGCCAGCTCAGGGGCTAGCGGCCTACCCACAGATACGCAGTATTTT
TRBV10-3	-	-	TRBJ2-1	14	CAISESTGNNEQFF	TGTGCCATCAGTGAGTCGACGGGTAATAATGAGCAGTTCTTC
TRBV23-1	TRBD1	-	TRBJ2-3	14	CASGPGQGTDTQYF	TGCGCCAGTGGGCCGGGACAGGGCACAGATACGCAGTATTTT
TRBV29-1	TRBD1	few	TRBJ2-7	14	CSARTGDRFYEQYF	TGCAGCGCCCGCACAGGGGACCGTTTCTACGAGCAGTACTTC
TRBV6-5	TRBD1	-	TRBJ1-1	13	CATGQGYATEAFF	TGTGCCACTGGACAGGGGTATGCCACTGAAGCTTTCTTT
TRBV7-2	-	-	TRBJ2-5	14	CASSLARVKETQYF	TGTGCCAGCAGCTTAGCGCGGGTGAAAGAGACCCAGTACTTC
TRBV9	-	-	TRBJ1-2	15	CASSNRERSSYGYTF	TGTGCCAGCAGCAACAGGGAAAGGAGTTCCTATGGCTACACCTTC
TRBV30	-	-	TRBJ1-1	12	CAWSVRGTPAFF	TGTGCCTGGAGTGTAAGGGGGACACCAGCTTTCTTT
TRBV30	-	few	TRBJ2-7	10	CALDQVEQYF	TGTGCCCTGGATCAGGTCGAGCAGTACTTC
TRBV27	TRBD2	once	TRBJ2-6	16	CASRLAGGSGANVLTF	TGTGCCAGCAGACTAGCGGGGGGGTCTGGGGCCAACGTCCTGACTTTC
TRBV7-8	TRBD2	-	TRBJ2-7	15	CASSLTSGREYEQYF	TGTGCCAGCAGCTTGACTAGCGGGAGGGAATACGAGCAGTACTTC
TRBV9	TRBD2	-	TRBJ2-7	15	CASSAASGGWYEQYF	TGTGCCAGCAGCGCCGCTAGCGGGGGGTGGTACGAGCAGTACTTC
TRBV18	-	-	TRBJ2-1	15	CASSPPSGRNNEQFF	TGTGCCAGCTCACCACCTAGCGGCAGGAACAATGAGCAGTTCTTC
TRBV15	-	few	TRBJ1-2	13	CATSPDTNYGYTF	TGTGCCACCAGTCCCGACACAAACTATGGCTACACCTTC
TRBV25-1	-	-	TRBJ2-1	15	CASLKGPGEGNEQFF	TGTGCCAGCCTAAAGGGGCCAGGGGAAGGTAATGAGCAGTTCTTC
TRBV29-1	-	few	TRBJ1-1	13	CSAEPRLNTEAFF	TGCAGCGCTGAGCCCCGTTTGAACACTGAAGCTTTCTTT
TRBV29-1	TRBD1	once	TRBJ1-4	19	CSVEGLGTGADRNNEKLFF	TGCAGCGTTGAAGGCCTAGGAACAGGGGCGGATCGAAATAATGAAAAACTGTTTTTT
TRBV6-6	TRBD2	few	TRBJ2-7	14	CASSLTSGSYEQYF	TGTGCCAGCAGTTTGACTAGCGGGAGTTACGAGCAGTACTTC
TRBV7-2	-	-	TRBJ2-3	14	CASSRLVSTDTQYF	TGTGCCAGCAGTCGACTAGTAAGCACAGATACGCAGTATTTT
TRBV30	-	-	TRBJ2-7	13	CAWSRLGLNEQYF	TGTGCCTGGAGTCGCTTGGGGTTAAACGAGCAGTACTTC
TRBV12-5	-	-	TRBJ2-5	15	CASGDPRGREETQYF	TGTGCTAGTGGTGACCCACGGGGAAGGGAAGAGACCCAGTACTTC
TRBV6-5	-	-	TRBJ2-7	13	CASSAYLNYEQYF	TGTGCCAGCAGTGCCTACCTGAACTACGAGCAGTACTTC
TRBV30	TRBD2	few	TRBJ2-7	14	CAWRLAGGSYEQYF	TGTGCCTGGCGACTAGCGGGAGGCTCCTACGAGCAGTACTTC
TRBV10-3	TRBD2	-	TRBJ2-3	16	CAIRRVAGTSTDTQYF	TGTGCCATCAGGAGGGTAGCGGGGACTAGCACAGATACGCAGTATTTT
TRBV6-5	TRBD2	-	TRBJ2-3	15	CASTTNWLAGDTQYF	TGTGCCAGCACAACCAACTGGCTAGCGGGCGATACGCAGTATTTT
TRBV5-4	-	few	TRBJ2-5	13	CASSLIPGETQYF	TGTGCCAGCAGCTTGATCCCCGGGGAGACCCAGTACTTC
TRBV7-2	TRBD2	-	TRBJ2-2	16	CASRRSGSGKRGELFF	TGTGCCAGCAGACGTAGCGGGAGCGGTAAACGCGGGGAGCTGTTTTTT
TRBV5-1	-	-	TRBJ2-1	15	CASSLRSMGTREQFF	TGCGCCAGCAGCTTGCGTTCGATGGGTACAAGGGAGCAGTTCTTC
TRBV5-1	TRBD1	-	TRBJ2-7	16	CASSFRIGQGFDEQYF	TGCGCCAGCAGCTTTCGGATAGGACAGGGGTTCGACGAGCAGTACTTC
TRBV11-2	-	-	TRBJ2-7	13	CASSLASSYEQYF	TGTGCCAGCAGCTTAGCCAGCTCCTACGAGCAGTACTTC
TRBV9	TRBD2	once	TRBJ2-1	15	CASSVLREGGNEQFF	TGTGCCAGCAGCGTACTCCGGGAGGGCGGCAATGAGCAGTTCTTC